This T cell receptor beta chain was obtained from a study of cytomegalovirus exposure and HLA in healthy donors. Whole-study findings and limits: A later analysis revealed that TCR association rates differed between HLA loci, peaking at DRB1 and bottoming out at HLA-C.

There are 12 residues in the CDR3. Germline V gene sequence: CDR1 MGHDK, CDR2 SYGVNS. V was pared by 3 bases and J by 4 bases, with 6 bases between. In regard to this clone: What it binds is not known.

Both 60 Vbeta primers and 13 Jbeta primers went into the PCR. The table came from immunoSEQ multiplex PCR; TCRdb's copy has only in-frame clones and leaves some out. The sample has about 97,000 clones; 85% are singletons. The sample taken for sequencing was PBMCs. This chain joins TRBV25-1 and TRBJ1-1; perhaps TRBD1 as D (6 bases). The receptor's source is a man aged 25 to 40 in good health and CMV-seronegative. CDR3 nucleotides: TGTGCCAGCAGTGACAGGGGCACTGAAGCTTTCTTT. Translated, it gives CASSDRGTEAFF.